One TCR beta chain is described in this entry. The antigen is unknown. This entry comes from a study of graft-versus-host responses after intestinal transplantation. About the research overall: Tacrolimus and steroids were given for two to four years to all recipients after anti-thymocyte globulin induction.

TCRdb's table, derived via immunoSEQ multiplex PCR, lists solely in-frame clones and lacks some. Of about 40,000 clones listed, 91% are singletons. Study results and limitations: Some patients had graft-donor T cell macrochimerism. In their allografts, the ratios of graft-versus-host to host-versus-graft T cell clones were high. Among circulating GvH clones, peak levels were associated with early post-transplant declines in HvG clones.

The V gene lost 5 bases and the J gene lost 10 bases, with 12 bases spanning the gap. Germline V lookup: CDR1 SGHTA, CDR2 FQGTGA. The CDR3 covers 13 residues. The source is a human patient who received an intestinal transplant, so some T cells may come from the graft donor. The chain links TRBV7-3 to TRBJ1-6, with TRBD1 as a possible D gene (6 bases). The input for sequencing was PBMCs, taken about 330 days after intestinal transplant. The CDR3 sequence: CASSVTGLSPLHF. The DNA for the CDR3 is TGTGCCAGCAGCGTTACAGGGCTATCACCCCTCCACTTT.